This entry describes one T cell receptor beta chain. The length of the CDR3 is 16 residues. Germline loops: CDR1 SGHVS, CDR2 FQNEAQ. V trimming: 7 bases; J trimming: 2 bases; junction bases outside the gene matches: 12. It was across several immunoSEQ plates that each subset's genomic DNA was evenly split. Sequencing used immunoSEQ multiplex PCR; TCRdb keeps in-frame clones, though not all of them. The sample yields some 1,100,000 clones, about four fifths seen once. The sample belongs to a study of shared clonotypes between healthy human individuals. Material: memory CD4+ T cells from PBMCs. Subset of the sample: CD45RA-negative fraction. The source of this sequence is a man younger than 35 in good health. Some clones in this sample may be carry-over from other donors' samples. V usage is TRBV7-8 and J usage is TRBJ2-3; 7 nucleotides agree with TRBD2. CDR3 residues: CASTLTPGGNTDTQYF. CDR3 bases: TGTGCCAGCACCCTCACCCCGGGAGGCAACACAGATACGCAGTATTTT.